This T cell receptor beta chain was sequenced for a study of blood T cell repertoires in COVID-19. This CDR3 is 15 amino acids long. Germline V gene data show CDR1 as MNHNY and CDR2 as SVGAGI (reference sequence). Unmatched junction bases numbered 9, after V lost 6 bases and J lost 4 bases. Clones were read by immunoSEQ multiplex PCR, and TCRdb kept only the in-frame ones, dropping some. This repertoire shows around 200,000 clones, approximately 86% found once; its top ten account for over 7.5%. This clone occurred a few times. J is TRBJ1-1 and V is TRBV6-6; the match to TRBD1 covers 9 bases. What was sequenced was peripheral blood. This receptor was taken from a woman older than 75 with acute or convalescent COVID-19. As DNA, the CDR3 is TGTGCCAGCAGCAAAGGACAGGGGAGGGTCACTGAAGCTTTCTTT. Translation gives CASSKGQGRVTEAFF.